These 23 T cell receptor beta chains were all obtained from the same sample, sequenced in a study of blood T cell repertoires in COVID-19. Clones were sequenced by immunoSEQ multiplex PCR, and TCRdb holds only the in-frame ones, with some missing. The repertoire holds approximately 300,000 clones, roughly 86% seen once, with approximately 5% in the top ten. Sequencing was performed on PBMCs or T cells enriched from blood (not recorded which). Source of these receptors: a woman aged 25-40 years who had recovered from COVID-19.

This clone appeared once. The rearrangement links TRBV4-3 to TRBJ2-1, with 7 bases matching TRBD1. V dropped 0 bases and J dropped 5; count of bases not matched to a gene: 4. Per the germline V gene, CDR1 is LGHNA and CDR2 is YSLEER. The CDR3 sequence is 15 residues long. This CDR3 is CASSQERTGHNEQFF. The CDR3 DNA reads TGCGCCAGCAGCCAAGAGCGGACAGGCCACAATGAGCAGTTCTTC.

This clone was detected only once. The CDR3 is CAWTGGSTGNTIYF. CDR3 nucleotide sequence: TGTGCCTGGACTGGGGGGAGTACTGGAAACACCATATATTTT. The chain is built from TRBV30 and TRBJ1-3; D may be TRBD1 (5 bases). Deletions cut 4 bases from V and 2 bases from J, with 12 bases between. CDR1 GTSNPN and CDR2 SVGIG come from the germline V gene (reference sequence). This CDR3 region has 14 residues.

The chain carries TRBV19 and TRBJ1-5, with D possibly TRBD1 on 6 matching bases. The ends were cut back, 2 bases at V and 1 base at J, with 9 bases in the middle. The germline V gene encodes CDR1 LNHDA and CDR2 SQIVND (reference sequence). The length of the CDR3 is 15 residues. The CDR3 here is CASSIQTGSNQPQHF. CDR3 DNA: TGTGCCAGTAGTATACAAACAGGGAGCAATCAGCCCCAGCATTTT.

V gene TRBV5-8 combines with J gene TRBJ2-2; TRBD1 is a possible D gene (5 bases). The V and J ends lost 0 bases and 1 base respectively, with 7 bases between them. This CDR3 contains 15 residues. Germline V gene data show CDR1 as SGHTS and CDR2 as YDEGEE. CDR3 loop: CASSLVQGNTGELFF. The CDR3 coding sequence is TGTGCCAGCAGCTTGGTGCAGGGGAACACCGGGGAGCTGTTTTTT.

The chain couples TRBV5-6 to TRBJ1-5; D gene uncertain. This CDR3 contains 16 residues. Germline V lookup: CDR1 SGHDT, CDR2 YYEEEE. V lost 0 bases to trimming and J lost 6 bases, with 16 bases between them. The CDR3 DNA reads as TGTGCCAGCAGCTTGGGAGAAGGGAGGACGGGTCAGCCCCAGCATTTT. Its translation is CASSLGEGRTGQPQHF.

In its sample, this clone was seen a few times. The chain is built from TRBV7-2 and TRBJ1-5, with D possibly being TRBD1 (6 bases). There are 14 residues in the CDR3. Germline assignment: CDR1 SGHTA and CDR2 FQGNSA. V was clipped by 5 bases and J by 6 bases, with 14 bases between them. The DNA of the CDR3 is TGTGCCAGCAGCCAACAGGGTCGCGGTCAGCCCCAGCATTTT. Amino acids: CASSQQGRGQPQHF.

This rearrangement joins TRBV27 to TRBJ2-1, with a weak D call TRBD1 (6 bases). Germline V gives CDR1 MNHEY, CDR2 SMNVEV (reference sequence). CDR3 length: 13 residues. The CDR3 loop reads CATGTPPDNEQFF. DNA for the CDR3: TGTGCAACCGGGACACCGCCGGACAATGAGCAGTTCTTC.

This clone was observed a single time. This chain uses TRBV28 with TRBJ1-4; D remains unclear. This CDR3 comprises 14 residues. The germline gives CDR1 MDHEN, CDR2 SYDVKM. V shed 1 base and J shed 7 bases, with 10 bases lying between them. This CDR3 is CASSLFGSIEKLFF. CDR3 bases: TGTGCCAGCAGTTTATTTGGGAGCATTGAAAAACTGTTTTTT.

The chain joins TRBV5-6 to TRBJ2-6; D uncertain. V lost 6 bases and J 0 bases, leaving 16 bases between the germline ends. Germline V gives CDR1 SGHDT, CDR2 YYEEEE. The CDR3 totals 17 residues. CDR3 in DNA: TGTGCCAGCACCCCCCTGGGCTTATACTCTGGGGCCAACGTCCTGACTTTC. This translates into CASTPLGLYSGANVLTF.

CDR3 loop: CSVEVWDRGQLNTEAFF. The DNA for the CDR3 is TGCAGCGTTGAAGTATGGGACAGGGGGCAACTCAACACTGAAGCTTTCTTT. The chain uses TRBV29-1 and TRBJ1-1; 12 nucleotides match TRBD1. The CDR3 has 17 amino acids. Germline values: CDR1 SQVTM, CDR2 ANQGSEA. V dropped 1 base and J dropped 2; count of bases not matched to a gene: 8.

The chain links TRBV5-4 to TRBJ2-3, with TRBD2 matching over 7 bases. The CDR3 runs 15 residues. The germline V gene has CDR1 SGHNT and CDR2 YYREEE (reference sequence). Trimming removed 1 base from V and 4 bases from J; junction bases left unmatched: 6. The CDR3 region has the DNA TGTGCCAGCAGCTTGATTCTAGCGGAAGCAGATACGCAGTATTTT. It codes for CASSLILAEADTQYF.

This clone was detected a few times. The rearrangement uses TRBV15 and TRBJ1-3, with D maybe TRBD1 (6 bases). The CDR3 contains 15 residues. V was cut by 11 bases and J by 4 bases, with 21 bases left in between. Germline V gene lookup returns CDR1 LNHNV and CDR2 YYDKDF (reference sequence). The CDR3 sequence is CALGWGSQGGNTIYF. In nucleotides, the CDR3 is TGTGCCCTAGGTTGGGGCAGCCAGGGGGGAAACACCATATATTTT.

The DNA of the CDR3 is TGTGCCAGCAGCGTACCGGGCTACGAGCAGTACTTC. This gives the protein CASSVPGYEQYF. The chain is built from TRBV2 and TRBJ2-7; D remains ambiguous. This CDR3 has 12 residues. Trimming took 6 bases from V and 3 from J, leaving 9 bases between them. Per germline, CDR1 SNHLY and CDR2 FYNNEI.

V is TRBV6-1 and J is TRBJ2-1; a possible D gene is TRBD1 (6 bases). In germline, CDR1 is MNHNS, CDR2 SASEGT. This CDR3 is built from 17 residues. The ends were cut back, 1 base at V and 6 bases at J, with 19 bases in the middle. The CDR3 sequence is CASSEVLGQIQGNEQFF. In DNA form, the CDR3 reads TGTGCCAGCAGTGAAGTATTAGGACAGATCCAGGGCAATGAGCAGTTCTTC.

The chain employs TRBV3-1 (or the pseudogene TRBV3-2) and TRBJ2-3; 8 bases map to TRBD2. V trimming: 1 base; J trimming: 6 bases; junction bases outside the gene matches: 6. The CDR3 has 15 residues. Looked up from germline, CDR1 is LGHDT and CDR2 is YNNKEL (reference sequence). CDR3 protein: CASSQAGGASDTQYF. The CDR3 nucleotides read TGTGCCAGCAGCCAAGCCGGGGGGGCCTCCGATACGCAGTATTTT.

This chain links TRBV12-3 or TRBV12-4 with TRBJ1-1; D is undetermined. V dropped 7 bases and J dropped 6 bases, with 15 bases sitting between them. The CDR3 spans 13 residues. This CDR3 reads CASTFSSFAEAFF. In nucleotides, the CDR3 is TGTGCCAGCACCTTTAGCAGTTTCGCTGAAGCTTTCTTT.

The chain uses TRBV3-1 (or the pseudogene TRBV3-2) and TRBJ2-3; a possible D gene is TRBD2 (7 bases). The germline V gene has CDR1 LGHDT and CDR2 YNNKEL (reference sequence). The CDR3 totals 15 residues. V lost 2 bases, J lost 4 bases, and 13 bases lay in between. The CDR3 DNA reads as TGTGCCAGCAGCCAATGGGGGCGGGGGTCAGATACGCAGTATTTT. This sequence encodes CASSQWGRGSDTQYF.

The chain is built from TRBV5-8 and TRBJ2-5; 7 bases line up with TRBD1. CDR1 and CDR2 (germline): SGHTS, YDEGEE. The V segment lost 1 base and the J segment 4 bases; nucleotides outside the gene matches: 4. CDR3 length: 14 amino acids. CDR3 in amino acids: CASSLIRQGETQYF. The CDR3 DNA reads TGTGCCAGCAGCTTGATTCGACAGGGAGAGACCCAGTACTTC.

This chain connects TRBV7-2 to TRBJ1-5, with 10 bases aligning to TRBD1. The CDR3 consists of 15 residues. CDR1 and CDR2 (germline): SGHTA, FQGNSA. Germline trimming cut 5 bases from V and 6 bases from J; bases unmatched to any gene: 7. In DNA, the CDR3 is TGTGCCAGCAGCGTAGACAGGGGGCGGTTTCAGCCCCAGCATTTT. Encoded protein: CASSVDRGRFQPQHF.

The chain links TRBV11-3 to TRBJ2-1; TRBD2 agrees at 14 bases. V was pared by 5 bases and J by 8 bases, with 5 bases of the junction left unmatched. Germline lookup yields CDR1 SGHNT and CDR2 YENEEA. This CDR3 contains 15 residues. The CDR3 sequence: CASSPGTSGGYEQFF. For the CDR3, the DNA is TGTGCCAGCAGCCCCGGGACTAGCGGGGGCTATGAGCAGTTCTTC.

This clone showed up just once. V gene TRBV27 combines with J gene TRBJ2-3, with D possibly TRBD1 on 5 matching bases. The CDR3 has 16 residues. V dropped 1 base and J dropped 0 bases, with 11 bases sitting between them. Germline V gene data show CDR1 as MNHEY and CDR2 as SMNVEV (reference sequence). DNA of the CDR3: TGTGCCAGCAGTTTATTGCGACAGATTAGCACAGATACGCAGTATTTT. Translation gives CASSLLRQISTDTQYF.

This clone was seen a single time. The J gene is TRBJ2-5, the V gene TRBV5-1, with TRBD2 matching over 9 bases. J lost 3 bases, V lost 2 bases, and 5 bases had no gene match. CDR3 size: 15 residues. CDR1 is SGHRS and CDR2 is YFSETQ in the germline V gene. CDR3 nucleotides: TGCGCCAGCAGCTTTTATGCTAGCGGGGAAGAGACCCAGTACTTC. It is translated as CASSFYASGEETQYF.

This chain links TRBV9 with TRBJ1-2, with a weak D call TRBD1 (6 bases). Trimming cost V 3 bases and J 4 bases, with 13 bases left between them. Germline values: CDR1 SGDLS, CDR2 YYNGEE. The CDR3 has 14 amino acids. DNA for the CDR3: TGTGCCAGCAGCGGACACAGGGCTGGCTATGGCTACACCTTC. This codes for CASSGHRAGYGYTF.